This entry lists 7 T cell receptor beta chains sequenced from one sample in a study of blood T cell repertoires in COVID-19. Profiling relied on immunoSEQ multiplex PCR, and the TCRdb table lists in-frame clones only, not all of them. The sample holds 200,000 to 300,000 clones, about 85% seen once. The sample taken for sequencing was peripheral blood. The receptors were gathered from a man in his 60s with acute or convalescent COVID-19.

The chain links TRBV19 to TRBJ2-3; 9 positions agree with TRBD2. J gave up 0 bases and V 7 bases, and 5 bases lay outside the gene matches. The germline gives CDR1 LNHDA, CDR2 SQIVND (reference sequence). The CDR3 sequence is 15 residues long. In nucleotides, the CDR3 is TGTGCCAGTAAGACTAGCGGACCGAGCACAGATACGCAGTATTTT. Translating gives CASKTSGPSTDTQYF.

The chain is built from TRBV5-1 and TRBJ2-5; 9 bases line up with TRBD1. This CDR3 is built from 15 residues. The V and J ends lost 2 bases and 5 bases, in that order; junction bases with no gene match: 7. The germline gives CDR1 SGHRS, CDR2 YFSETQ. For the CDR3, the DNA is TGCGCCAGCAGCTTCACGGGACAGGGACTGGAGACCCAGTACTTC. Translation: CASSFTGQGLETQYF.

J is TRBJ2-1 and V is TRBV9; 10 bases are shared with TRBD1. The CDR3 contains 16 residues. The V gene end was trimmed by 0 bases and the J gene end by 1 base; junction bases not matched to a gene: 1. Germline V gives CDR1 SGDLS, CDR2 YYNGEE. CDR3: CASSVGDRGSYNEQFF. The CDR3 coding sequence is TGTGCCAGCAGCGTAGGGGACAGGGGATCCTACAATGAGCAGTTCTTC.

CDR3 coding DNA: TGCGCCAGCAGTGACGGGACAGGGAGAGGCTACACCTTC. Protein product: CASSDGTGRGYTF. V usage is TRBV10-1 and J usage is TRBJ1-2; 9 bases line up with TRBD1. CDR3 size: 13 residues. V shed 3 bases and J 8 bases; nucleotides not matched to a gene: 4. The V gene's germline CDR1 is WNHNN and CDR2 SYGVQD (reference sequence).

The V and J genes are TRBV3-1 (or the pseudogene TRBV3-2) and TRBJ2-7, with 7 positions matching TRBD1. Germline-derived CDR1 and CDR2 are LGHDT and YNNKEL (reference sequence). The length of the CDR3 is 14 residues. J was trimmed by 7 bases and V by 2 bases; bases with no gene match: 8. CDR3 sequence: CASSQTGASTEQYF. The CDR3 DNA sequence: TGTGCCAGCAGCCAAACAGGGGCCTCTACGGAGCAGTACTTC.

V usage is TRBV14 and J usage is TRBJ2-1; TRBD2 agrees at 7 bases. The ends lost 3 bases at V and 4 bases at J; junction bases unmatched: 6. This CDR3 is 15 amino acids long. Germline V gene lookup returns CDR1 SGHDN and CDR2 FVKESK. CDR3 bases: TGTGCCAGCAGCCACTATAGCGGGTTTTACAATGAGCAGTTCTTC. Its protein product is CASSHYSGFYNEQFF.

CDR3 nucleotides: TGTGCCAGCAGAGGACTAGCGGGAGATAGGACCGGGGAGCTGTTTTTT. Translation gives CASRGLAGDRTGELFF. V and J are TRBV11-2 and TRBJ2-2, with TRBD2 identical over 13 bases. The length of the CDR3 is 16 residues. CDR1 and CDR2 (germline): SGHAT, FQNNGV. Trimming took 6 bases from V and 5 from J; bases not matched to a gene: 6.